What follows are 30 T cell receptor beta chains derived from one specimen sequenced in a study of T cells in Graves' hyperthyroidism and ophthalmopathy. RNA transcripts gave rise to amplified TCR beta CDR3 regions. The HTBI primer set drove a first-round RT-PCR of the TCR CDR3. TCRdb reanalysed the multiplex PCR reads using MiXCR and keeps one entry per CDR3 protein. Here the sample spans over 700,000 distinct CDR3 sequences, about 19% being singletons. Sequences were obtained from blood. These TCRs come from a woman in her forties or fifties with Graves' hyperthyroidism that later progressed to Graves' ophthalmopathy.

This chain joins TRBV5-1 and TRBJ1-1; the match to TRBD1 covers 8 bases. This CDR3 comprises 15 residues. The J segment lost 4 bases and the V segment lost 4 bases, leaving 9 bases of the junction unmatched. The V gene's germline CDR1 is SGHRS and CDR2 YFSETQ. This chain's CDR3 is CASSSDRGPGTEAFF. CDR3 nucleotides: TGCGCCAGCAGCAGCGACAGGGGTCCCGGCACTGAAGCTTTCTTT.

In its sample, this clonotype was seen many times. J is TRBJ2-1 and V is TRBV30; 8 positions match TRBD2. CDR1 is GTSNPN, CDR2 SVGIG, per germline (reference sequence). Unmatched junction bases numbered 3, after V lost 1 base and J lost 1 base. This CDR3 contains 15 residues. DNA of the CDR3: TGTGCCTGGAGTGCCGGGGGGGCTTCCTACAATGAGCAGTTCTTC. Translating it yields CAWSAGGASYNEQFF.

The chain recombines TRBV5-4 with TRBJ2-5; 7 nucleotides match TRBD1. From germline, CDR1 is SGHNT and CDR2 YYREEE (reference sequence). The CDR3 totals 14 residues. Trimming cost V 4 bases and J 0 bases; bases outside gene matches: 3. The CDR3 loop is CASSVQGNQETQYF. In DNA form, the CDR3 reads TGTGCCAGCAGCGTACAGGGGAACCAAGAGACCCAGTACTTC.

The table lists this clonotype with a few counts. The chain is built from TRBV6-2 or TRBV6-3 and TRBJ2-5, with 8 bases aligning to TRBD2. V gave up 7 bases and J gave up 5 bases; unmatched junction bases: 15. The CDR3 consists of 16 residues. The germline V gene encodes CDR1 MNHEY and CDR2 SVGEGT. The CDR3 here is CASTGLSRGGVETQYF. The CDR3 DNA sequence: TGTGCCAGCACGGGCCTTTCTCGGGGGGGCGTCGAGACCCAGTACTTC.

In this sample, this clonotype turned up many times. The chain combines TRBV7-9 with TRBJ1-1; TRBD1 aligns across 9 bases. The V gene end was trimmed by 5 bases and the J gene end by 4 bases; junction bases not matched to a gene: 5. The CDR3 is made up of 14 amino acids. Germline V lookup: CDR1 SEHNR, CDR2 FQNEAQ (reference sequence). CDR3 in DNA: TGTGCCAGCAGCCAAAAGACAGGGGGCACTGAAGCTTTCTTT. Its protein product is CASSQKTGGTEAFF. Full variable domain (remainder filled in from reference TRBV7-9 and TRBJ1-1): DTGVSQNPRHKITKRGQNVTFRCDPISEHNRLYWYRQTLGQGPEFLTYFQNEAQLEKSRLLSDRFSAERPKGSFSTLEIQRTEQGDSAMYLCASSQKTGGTEAFFGQGTRLTVV.

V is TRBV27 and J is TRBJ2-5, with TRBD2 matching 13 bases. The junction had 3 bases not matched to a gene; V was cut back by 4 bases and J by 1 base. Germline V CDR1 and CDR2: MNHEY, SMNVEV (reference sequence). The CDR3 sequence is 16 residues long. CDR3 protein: CASSWTSGGLQETQYF. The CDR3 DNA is TGTGCCAGCAGTTGGACTAGCGGGGGCCTCCAAGAGACCCAGTACTTC.

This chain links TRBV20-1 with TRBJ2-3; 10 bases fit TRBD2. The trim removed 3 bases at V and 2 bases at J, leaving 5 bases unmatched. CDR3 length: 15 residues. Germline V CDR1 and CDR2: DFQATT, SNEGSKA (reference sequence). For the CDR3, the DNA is TGCAGTGCTAGGAGTCTAGCGGGGGACACAGATACGCAGTATTTT. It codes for CSARSLAGDTDTQYF.

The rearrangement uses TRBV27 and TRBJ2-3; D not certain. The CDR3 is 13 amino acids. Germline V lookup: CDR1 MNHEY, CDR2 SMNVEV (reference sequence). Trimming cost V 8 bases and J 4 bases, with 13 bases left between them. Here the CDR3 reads CASFRRASDTQYF. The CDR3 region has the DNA TGTGCCAGCTTCCGACGGGCATCAGATACGCAGTATTTT.

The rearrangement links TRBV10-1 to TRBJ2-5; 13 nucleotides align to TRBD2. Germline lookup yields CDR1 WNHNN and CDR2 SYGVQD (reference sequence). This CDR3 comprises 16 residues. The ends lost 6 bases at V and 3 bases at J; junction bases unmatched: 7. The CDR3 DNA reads TGCGCCAGCAGACAAACTAGCGGGGGGGCCAAAGAGACCCAGTACTTC. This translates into CASRQTSGGAKETQYF.

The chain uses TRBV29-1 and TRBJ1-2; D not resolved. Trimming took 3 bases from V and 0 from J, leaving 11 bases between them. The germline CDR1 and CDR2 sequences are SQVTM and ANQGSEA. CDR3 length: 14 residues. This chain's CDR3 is CSVEAAVANYGYTF. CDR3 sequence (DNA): TGCAGCGTTGAGGCTGCAGTAGCTAACTATGGCTACACCTTC.

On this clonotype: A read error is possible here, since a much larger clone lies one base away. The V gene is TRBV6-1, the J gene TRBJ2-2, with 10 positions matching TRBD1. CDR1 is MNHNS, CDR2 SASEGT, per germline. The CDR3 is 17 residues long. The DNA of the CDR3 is TGTGCCAGCAGTGACCAACCTGGGACAGGGGAGGCCGGGGGGCTGTTTTTT. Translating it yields CASSDQPGTGEAGGLFF.

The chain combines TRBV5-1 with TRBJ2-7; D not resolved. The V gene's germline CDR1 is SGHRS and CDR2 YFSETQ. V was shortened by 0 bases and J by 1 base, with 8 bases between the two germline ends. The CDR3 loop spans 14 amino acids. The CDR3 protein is CASSLAWQSYEQYF. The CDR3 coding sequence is TGCGCCAGCAGCTTGGCTTGGCAGTCCTACGAGCAGTACTTC.

The CDR3 spells CSVTGGAGGNTIYF. The CDR3 region has the DNA TGCAGCGTGACAGGGGGCGCAGGAGGAAACACCATATATTTT. The J gene is TRBJ1-3, the V gene TRBV20-1; TRBD1 matches 10 bases. The CDR3 is 14 residues long. Germline loops: CDR1 DFQATT, CDR2 SNEGSKA (reference sequence).

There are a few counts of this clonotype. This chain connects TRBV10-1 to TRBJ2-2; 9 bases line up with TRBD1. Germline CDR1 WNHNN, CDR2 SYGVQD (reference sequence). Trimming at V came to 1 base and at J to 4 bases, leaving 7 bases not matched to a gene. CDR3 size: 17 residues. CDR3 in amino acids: CASSEFRGQGSTGELFF. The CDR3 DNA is TGCGCCAGCAGTGAGTTTCGCGGACAGGGGAGCACCGGGGAGCTGTTTTTT.

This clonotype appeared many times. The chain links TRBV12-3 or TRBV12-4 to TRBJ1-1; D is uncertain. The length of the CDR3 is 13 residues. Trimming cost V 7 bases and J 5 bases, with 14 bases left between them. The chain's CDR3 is CASTRREGTEAFF. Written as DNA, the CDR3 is TGTGCCAGCACCAGGAGGGAGGGAACTGAAGCTTTCTTT.

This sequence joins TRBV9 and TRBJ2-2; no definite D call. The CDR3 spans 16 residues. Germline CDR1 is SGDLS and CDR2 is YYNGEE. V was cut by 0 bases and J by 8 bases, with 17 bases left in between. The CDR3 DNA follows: TGTGCCAGCAGCGTAGGTTTCGGCTCTCGGCGGGGGGAGCTGTTTTTT. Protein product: CASSVGFGSRRGELFF.

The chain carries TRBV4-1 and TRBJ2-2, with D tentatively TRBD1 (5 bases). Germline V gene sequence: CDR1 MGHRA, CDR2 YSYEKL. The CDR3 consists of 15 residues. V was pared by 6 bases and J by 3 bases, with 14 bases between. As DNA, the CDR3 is TGCGCCAGCAGTCCGCCCAGGGCGGACACCGGGGAGCTGTTTTTT. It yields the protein CASSPPRADTGELFF.

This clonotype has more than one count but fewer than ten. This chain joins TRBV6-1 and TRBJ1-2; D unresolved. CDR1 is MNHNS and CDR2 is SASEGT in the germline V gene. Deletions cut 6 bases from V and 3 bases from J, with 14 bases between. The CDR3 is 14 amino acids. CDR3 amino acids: CASSSAGDHYGYTF. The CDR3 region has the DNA TGTGCCAGCAGCTCGGCCGGCGACCACTATGGCTACACCTTC.

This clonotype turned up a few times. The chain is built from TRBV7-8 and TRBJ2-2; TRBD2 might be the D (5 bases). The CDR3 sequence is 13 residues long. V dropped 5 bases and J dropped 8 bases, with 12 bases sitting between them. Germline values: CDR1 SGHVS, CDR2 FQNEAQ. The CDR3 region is CASSPRRVGELFF. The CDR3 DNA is TGTGCCAGCAGCCCCCGGCGGGTGGGGGAGCTGTTTTTT.

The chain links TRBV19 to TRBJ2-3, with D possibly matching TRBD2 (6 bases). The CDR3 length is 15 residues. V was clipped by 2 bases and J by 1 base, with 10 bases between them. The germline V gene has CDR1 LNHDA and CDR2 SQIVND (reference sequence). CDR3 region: CASSISGGRTDTQYF. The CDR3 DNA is TGTGCCAGTAGTATATCCGGGGGACGCACAGATACGCAGTATTTT.

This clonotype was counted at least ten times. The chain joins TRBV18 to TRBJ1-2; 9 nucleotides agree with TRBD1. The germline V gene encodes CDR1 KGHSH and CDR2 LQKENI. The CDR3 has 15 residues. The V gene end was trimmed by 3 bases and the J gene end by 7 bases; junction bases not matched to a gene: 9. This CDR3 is CASSPKPGQGFGYTF. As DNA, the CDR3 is TGTGCCAGCTCACCTAAACCGGGACAGGGATTTGGCTACACCTTC.

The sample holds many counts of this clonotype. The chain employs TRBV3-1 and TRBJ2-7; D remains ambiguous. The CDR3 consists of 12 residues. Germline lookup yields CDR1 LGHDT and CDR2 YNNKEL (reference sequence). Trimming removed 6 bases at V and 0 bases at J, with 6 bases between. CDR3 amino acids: CASRSTSYEQYF. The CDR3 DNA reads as TGTGCCAGCAGATCAACCTCCTACGAGCAGTACTTC.

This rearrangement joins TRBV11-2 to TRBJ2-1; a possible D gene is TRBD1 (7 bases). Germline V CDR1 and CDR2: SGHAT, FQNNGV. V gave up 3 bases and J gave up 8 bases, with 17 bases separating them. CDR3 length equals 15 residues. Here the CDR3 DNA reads TGTGCCAGCAGCTTTAGGAGCAGGGGGGCCGATGAGCAGTTCTTC. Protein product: CASSFRSRGADEQFF. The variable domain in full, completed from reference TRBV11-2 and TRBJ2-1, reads EAGVAQSPRYKIIEKRQSVAFWCNPISGHATLYWYQQILGQGPKLLIQFQNNGVVDDSQLPKDRFSAERLKGVDSTLKIQPAKLEDSAVYLCASSFRSRGADEQFFGPGTRLTVL.

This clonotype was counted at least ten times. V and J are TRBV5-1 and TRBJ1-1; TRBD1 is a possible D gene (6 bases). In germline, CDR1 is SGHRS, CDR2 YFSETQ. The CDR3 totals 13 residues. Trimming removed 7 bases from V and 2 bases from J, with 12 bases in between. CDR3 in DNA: TGCGCCAGCCGACCGGGACAAAACACTGAAGCTTTCTTT. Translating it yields CASRPGQNTEAFF.

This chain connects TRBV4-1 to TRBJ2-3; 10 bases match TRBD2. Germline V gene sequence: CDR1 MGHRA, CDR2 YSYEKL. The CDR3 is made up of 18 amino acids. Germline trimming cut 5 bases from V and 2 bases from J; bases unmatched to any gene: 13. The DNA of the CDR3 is TGCGCCAGCAGCGGGGGGCTTAGCGGGGGGTCCTTCACAGATACGCAGTATTTT. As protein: CASSGGLSGGSFTDTQYF.

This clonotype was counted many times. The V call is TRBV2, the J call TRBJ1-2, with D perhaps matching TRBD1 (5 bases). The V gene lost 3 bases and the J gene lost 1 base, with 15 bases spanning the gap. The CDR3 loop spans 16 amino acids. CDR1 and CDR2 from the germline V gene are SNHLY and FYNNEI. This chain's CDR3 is CASSEIGGRGNYGYTF. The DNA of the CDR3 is TGTGCCAGCAGTGAGATCGGGGGTAGGGGTAACTATGGCTACACCTTC.

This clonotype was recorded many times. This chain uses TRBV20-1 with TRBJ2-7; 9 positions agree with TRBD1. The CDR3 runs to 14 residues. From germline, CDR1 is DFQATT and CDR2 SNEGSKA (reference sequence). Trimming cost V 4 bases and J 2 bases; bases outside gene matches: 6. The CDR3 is CSATPGQGPYEQYF. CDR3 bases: TGCAGTGCTACACCGGGACAGGGTCCCTACGAGCAGTACTTC.

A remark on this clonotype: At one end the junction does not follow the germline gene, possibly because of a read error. The CDR3 nucleotides are TGTGCCAGCAGCTTATCCCACGGGACAGTAACAAATCAGTCCCAGCATTTT. Translation: CASSLSHGTVTNQSQHF. This rearrangement joins TRBV7-9 to TRBJ1-5, with 7 bases fitting TRBD1. The CDR3 runs to 17 residues. Germline loops: CDR1 SEHNR, CDR2 FQNEAQ (reference sequence).

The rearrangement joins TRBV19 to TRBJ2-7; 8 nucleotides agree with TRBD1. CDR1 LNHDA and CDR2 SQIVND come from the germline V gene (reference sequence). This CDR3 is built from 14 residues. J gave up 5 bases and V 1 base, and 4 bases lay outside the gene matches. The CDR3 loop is CASSIGDRSDEQYF. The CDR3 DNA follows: TGTGCCAGTAGTATAGGGGACAGGTCTGACGAGCAGTACTTC.

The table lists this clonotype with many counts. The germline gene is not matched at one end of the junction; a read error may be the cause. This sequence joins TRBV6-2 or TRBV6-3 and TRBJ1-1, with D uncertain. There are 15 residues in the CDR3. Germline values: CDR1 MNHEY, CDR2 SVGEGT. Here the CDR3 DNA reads TGTGCCAGCAGCTACTCATGGGGAAGGAACACTGAAGCTTTCTTT. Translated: CASSYSWGRNTEAFF.